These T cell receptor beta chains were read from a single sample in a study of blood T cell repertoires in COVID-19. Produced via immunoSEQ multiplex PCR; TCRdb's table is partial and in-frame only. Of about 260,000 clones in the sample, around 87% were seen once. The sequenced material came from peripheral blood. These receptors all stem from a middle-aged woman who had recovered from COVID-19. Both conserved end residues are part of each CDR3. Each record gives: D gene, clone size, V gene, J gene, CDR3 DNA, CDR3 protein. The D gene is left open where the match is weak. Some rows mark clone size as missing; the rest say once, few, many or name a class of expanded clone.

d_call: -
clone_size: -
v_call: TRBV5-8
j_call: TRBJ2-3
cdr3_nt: TGTGCCAGCAGCTCCCCCCCACGGACAGATACGCAGTATTTT
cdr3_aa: CASSSPPRTDTQYF

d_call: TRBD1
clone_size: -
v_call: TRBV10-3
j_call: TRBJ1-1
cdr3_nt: TGTGCCATCAGTGCGACAGGGGGTATGAACACTGAAGCTTTCTTT
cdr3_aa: CAISATGGMNTEAFF

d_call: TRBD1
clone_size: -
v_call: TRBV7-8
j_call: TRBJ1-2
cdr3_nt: TGTGCCAGCAGCTTAACCAGGGGGAACTATGGCTACACCTTC
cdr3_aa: CASSLTRGNYGYTF

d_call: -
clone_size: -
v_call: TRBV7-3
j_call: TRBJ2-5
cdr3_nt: TGTGCCAGCAGGCCCCGGGGGGACACCTACCAAGAGACCCAGTACTTC
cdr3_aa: CASRPRGDTYQETQYF

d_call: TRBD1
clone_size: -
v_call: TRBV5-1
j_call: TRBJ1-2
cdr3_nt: TGCGCCAGCAGCTTGGGGGACAGCGTTCCTGGCTACACCTTC
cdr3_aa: CASSLGDSVPGYTF

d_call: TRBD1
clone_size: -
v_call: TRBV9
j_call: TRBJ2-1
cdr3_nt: TGTGCCAGCAGCGTCTCCGGGACAGGGCCCTATCCCGGGTTCTTC
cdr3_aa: CASSVSGTGPYPGFF

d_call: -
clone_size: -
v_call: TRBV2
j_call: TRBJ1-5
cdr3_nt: TGTGCCAGCAGTGAATTGGGGGCGGATCAGCCCCAGCATTTT
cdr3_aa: CASSELGADQPQHF

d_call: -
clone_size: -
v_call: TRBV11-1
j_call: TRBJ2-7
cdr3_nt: TGTGCCAGCAGCTACGAGGTACACGAGCAGTACTTC
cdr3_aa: CASSYEVHEQYF

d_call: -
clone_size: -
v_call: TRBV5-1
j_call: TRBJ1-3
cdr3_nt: TGCGCCAGCAGCTTGGGGACTGACAGGTACTCTGGAAACACCATATATTTT
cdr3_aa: CASSLGTDRYSGNTIYF

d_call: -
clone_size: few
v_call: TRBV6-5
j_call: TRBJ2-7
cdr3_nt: TGTGCCAGCACTCAGGGGGGAGAGCAGTACTTC
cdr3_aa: CASTQGGEQYF

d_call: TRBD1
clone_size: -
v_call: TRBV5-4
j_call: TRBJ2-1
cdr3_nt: TGTGCCAGCAGCCCCCGGGACAGTTACTACAATGAGCAGTTCTTC
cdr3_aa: CASSPRDSYYNEQFF

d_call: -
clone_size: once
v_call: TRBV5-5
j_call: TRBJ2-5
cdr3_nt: TGTGCCAGCAGCTCGGACATCCAAGAGACCCAGTACTTC
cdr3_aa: CASSSDIQETQYF

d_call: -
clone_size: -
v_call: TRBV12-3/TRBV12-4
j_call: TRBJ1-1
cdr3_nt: TGTGCCAGCAGTTTCATGACAGTCACTGAAGCTTTCTTT
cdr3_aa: CASSFMTVTEAFF

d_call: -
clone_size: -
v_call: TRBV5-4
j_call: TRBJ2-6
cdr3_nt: TGTGCCAGCCAGGGCTACGGGGCCAACGTCCTGACTTTC
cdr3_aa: CASQGYGANVLTF

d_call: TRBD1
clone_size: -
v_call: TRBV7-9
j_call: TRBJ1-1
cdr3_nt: TGTGCCAGCAGTCGAGTATCCGGGACAGGGGGTAGGGCTGAAGCTTTCTTT
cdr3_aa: CASSRVSGTGGRAEAFF

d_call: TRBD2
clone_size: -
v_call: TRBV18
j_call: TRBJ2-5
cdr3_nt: TGTGCCAGCTCACCACAAATCTCCCTAGCGGGGCACGAGACCCAGTACTTC
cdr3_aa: CASSPQISLAGHETQYF

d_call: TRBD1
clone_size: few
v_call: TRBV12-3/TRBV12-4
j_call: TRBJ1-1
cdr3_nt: TGTGCCAGCAGTCGGACAGGGTCTGGTGCTTTCTTT
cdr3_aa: CASSRTGSGAFF

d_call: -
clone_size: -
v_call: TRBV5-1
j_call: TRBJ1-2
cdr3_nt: TGCGCCAGCAGCAAAACAGGACCCTATGGCTACACCTTC
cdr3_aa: CASSKTGPYGYTF

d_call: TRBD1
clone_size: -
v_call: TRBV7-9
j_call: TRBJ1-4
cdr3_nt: TGTGCCAGCAGCGGAATCAGGGGGAGTGCAACTAATGAAAAACTGTTTTTT
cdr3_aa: CASSGIRGSATNEKLFF

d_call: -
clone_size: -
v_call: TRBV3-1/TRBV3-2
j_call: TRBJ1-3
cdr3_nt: TGTGCCAGCAACTGGGGCCTCTCTGGAAACACCATATATTTT
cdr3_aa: CASNWGLSGNTIYF

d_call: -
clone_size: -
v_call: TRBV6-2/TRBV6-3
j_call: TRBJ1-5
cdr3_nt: TGTGCCAGCAGTTACTCGACAGGCAATCAGCCCCAGCATTTT
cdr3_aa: CASSYSTGNQPQHF

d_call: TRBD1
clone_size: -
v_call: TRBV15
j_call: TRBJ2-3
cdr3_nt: TGTGCCACCAGCAGAAACCGGGACAGGGGAGATACGCAGTATTTT
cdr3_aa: CATSRNRDRGDTQYF

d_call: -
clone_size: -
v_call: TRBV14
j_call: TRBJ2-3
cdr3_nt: TGTGCCAGCAGCCAAGATTGGCAGGGTACGCAGTATTTT
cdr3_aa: CASSQDWQGTQYF

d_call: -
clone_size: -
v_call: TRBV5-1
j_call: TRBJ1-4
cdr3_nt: TGCGCCAGCAGCTTGTGGGGCCGGGGGGGCCCTACCGGGACACAAGCTGAAAAACTGTTTTTT
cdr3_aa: CASSLWGRGGPTGTQAEKLFF

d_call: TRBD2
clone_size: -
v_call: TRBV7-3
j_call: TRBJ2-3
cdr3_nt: TGTGCCACCGGGACTAGCGGGGGAGATACGCAGTATTTT
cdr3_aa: CATGTSGGDTQYF

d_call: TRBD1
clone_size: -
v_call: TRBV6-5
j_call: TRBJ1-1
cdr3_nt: TGTGCCAGCAGTTCCCCGGGACAGGGATTGAACACTGAAGCTTTCTTT
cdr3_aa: CASSSPGQGLNTEAFF

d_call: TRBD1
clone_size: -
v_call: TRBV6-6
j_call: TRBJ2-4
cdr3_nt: TGTGCCAGCAGCTCCCTCCCGGGACAGGGTCCCACCCTGGGGACAAGGGGGACCAAAAACATTCAGTACTTC
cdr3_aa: CASSSLPGQGPTLGTRGTKNIQYF

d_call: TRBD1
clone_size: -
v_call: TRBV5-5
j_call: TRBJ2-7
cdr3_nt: TGTGCCAGCAGCCGACAGGGTTACGAGCAGTACTTC
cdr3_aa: CASSRQGYEQYF

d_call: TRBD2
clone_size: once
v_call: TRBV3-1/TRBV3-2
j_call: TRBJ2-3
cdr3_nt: TGTGCCAGCAGCCGAGGACTAGCGTTAGGAGATACGCAGTATTTT
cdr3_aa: CASSRGLALGDTQYF

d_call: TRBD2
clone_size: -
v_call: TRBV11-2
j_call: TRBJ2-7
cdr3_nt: TGTGCCAGCAGCCACGAGGGGGTGCGGGGGGTTTACGAGCAGTACTTC
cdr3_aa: CASSHEGVRGVYEQYF

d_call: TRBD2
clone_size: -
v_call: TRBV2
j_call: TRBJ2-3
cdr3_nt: TGTGCCAGCAGCGGGGGGACAGATACGCAGTATTTT
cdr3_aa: CASSGGTDTQYF

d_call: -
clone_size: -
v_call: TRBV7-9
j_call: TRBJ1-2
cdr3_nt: TGTGCCAGCAGCCCTACAGGGCAGGGCGGCTACACCTTC
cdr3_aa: CASSPTGQGGYTF

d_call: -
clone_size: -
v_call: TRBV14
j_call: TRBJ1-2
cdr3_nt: TGTGCCAGCAGGCACACAGGGCGTTGGGGCTACACCTTC
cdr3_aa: CASRHTGRWGYTF

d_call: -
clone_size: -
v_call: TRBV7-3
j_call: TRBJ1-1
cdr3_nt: TGTGCCAGCAGCTTATGGGGGGGAGACACTGAAGCTTTCTTT
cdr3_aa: CASSLWGGDTEAFF

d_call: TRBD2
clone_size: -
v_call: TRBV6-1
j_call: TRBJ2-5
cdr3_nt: TGTGCCGGGGGACTAGCGGAAGAGACCCAGTACTTC
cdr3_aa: CAGGLAEETQYF

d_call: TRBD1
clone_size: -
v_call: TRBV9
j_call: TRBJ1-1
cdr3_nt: TGTGCCAGCAGCGTCAGGGGGCTCGACACTGAAGCTTTCTTT
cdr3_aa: CASSVRGLDTEAFF

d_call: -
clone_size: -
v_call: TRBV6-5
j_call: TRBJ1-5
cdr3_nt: TGTGCCGCCCGACAGCCCCCGGGTCAGCCCCAGCATTTT
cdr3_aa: CAARQPPGQPQHF

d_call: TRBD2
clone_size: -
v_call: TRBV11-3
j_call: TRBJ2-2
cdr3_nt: TGTGCCAGCAGTCCGGGGGGGTCCGGGGAGCTGTTTTTT
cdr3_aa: CASSPGGSGELFF

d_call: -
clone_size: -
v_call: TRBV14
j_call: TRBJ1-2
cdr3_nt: TGTGCCAGCAGCCAAGGGGGAGGGTTCGGCTACACCTTC
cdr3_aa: CASSQGGGFGYTF

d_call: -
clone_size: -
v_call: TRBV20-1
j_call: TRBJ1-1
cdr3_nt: TGCAGTGCTCGTTATAACACTGAAGCTTTCTTT
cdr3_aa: CSARYNTEAFF

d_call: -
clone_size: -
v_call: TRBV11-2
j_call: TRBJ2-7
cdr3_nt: TGTGCCAGCACCCTAGGGGGTAGCGCCGAGCAGTACTTC
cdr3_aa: CASTLGGSAEQYF

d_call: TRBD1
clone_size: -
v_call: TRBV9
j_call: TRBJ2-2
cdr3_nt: TGTGCCAGCAGGAGAGCTGCAGGGGGCGGGGACACCGGGGAGCTGTTTTTT
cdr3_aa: CASRRAAGGGDTGELFF

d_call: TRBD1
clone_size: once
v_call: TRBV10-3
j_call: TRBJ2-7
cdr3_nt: TGTGCCATCGGAGTGCGGCAGGGGGCCTACGAGCAGTACTTC
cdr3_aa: CAIGVRQGAYEQYF

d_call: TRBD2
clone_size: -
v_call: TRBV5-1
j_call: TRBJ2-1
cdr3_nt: TGCGCCAGCAGCCAGGGGACTAGCGGGGGCCCCCACAATGAGCAGTTCTTC
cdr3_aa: CASSQGTSGGPHNEQFF

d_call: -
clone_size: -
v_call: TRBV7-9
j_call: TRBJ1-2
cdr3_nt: TGTGCCAGCAGCCTTGCGGGGGGGCCTGGCTACACCTTC
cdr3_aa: CASSLAGGPGYTF

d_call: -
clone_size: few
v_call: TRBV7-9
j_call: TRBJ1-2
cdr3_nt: TGTGCCAGCAGCTTACCTCCAGGGGATGGCTACACCTTC
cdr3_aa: CASSLPPGDGYTF

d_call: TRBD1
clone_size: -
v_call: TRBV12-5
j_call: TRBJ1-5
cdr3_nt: TGTGCTAGTGCCTTGGCTGACAGGGTCCTTGGGAGCAATCAGCCCCAGCATTTT
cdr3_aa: CASALADRVLGSNQPQHF

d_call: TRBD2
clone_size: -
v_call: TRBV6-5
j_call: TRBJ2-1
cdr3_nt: TGTGCCAGTAGGCGGGGGAGCTCCTACAATGAGCAGTTCTTC
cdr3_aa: CASRRGSSYNEQFF

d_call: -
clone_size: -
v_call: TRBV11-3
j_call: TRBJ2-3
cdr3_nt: TGTGCCAGCAGCTTGGGGGCTGCGGATACGCAGTATTTT
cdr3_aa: CASSLGAADTQYF

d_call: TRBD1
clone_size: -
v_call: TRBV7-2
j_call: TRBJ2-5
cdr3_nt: TGTGCCAGCAGCCCGGGACAGCAAGAGACCCAGTACTTC
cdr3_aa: CASSPGQQETQYF

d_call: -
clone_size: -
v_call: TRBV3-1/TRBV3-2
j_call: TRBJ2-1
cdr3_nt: TGTGCCAGCAGCCAGGCCTGGGGGCCCCACTCCTACAATGAGCAGTTCTTC
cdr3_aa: CASSQAWGPHSYNEQFF

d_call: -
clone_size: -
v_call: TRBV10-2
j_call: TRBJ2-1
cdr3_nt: TGCGCCAGCAGGACCTCGGGGCGGGGTGAGCAGTTCTTC
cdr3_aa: CASRTSGRGEQFF

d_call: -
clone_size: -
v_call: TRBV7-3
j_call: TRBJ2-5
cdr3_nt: TGTGCCAGCAGCCCTCTAGGAGGGTCCGAGACCCAGTACTTC
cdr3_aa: CASSPLGGSETQYF

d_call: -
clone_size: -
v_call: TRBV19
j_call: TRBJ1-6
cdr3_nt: TGTGCCAGTAGTAGGGCAGCCAATTCACCCCTCCACTTT
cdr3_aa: CASSRAANSPLHF